This T cell receptor beta chain was sequenced during a study of T-cell reconstitution after alpha-beta-depleted transplantation in children. Study conclusions and caveats: The high TCRbeta diversity at day 60 in some patients came from surviving recipient T cells and thymic progenitors. T-cell numbers and diversity, one year after transplant, stemmed largely from T cells that were newly produced. Several hundred expanded graft clones reportedly gave rise to the alpha-beta T cells present about two months after transplant.

Unique molecular identifiers were built into the TCRbeta library. TCRdb itself ran the PCR reads through MiXCR, one entry per CDR3 protein. The sample records some 600,000 distinct CDR3 sequences, 10% to 15% being singletons. In its sample, this clonotype was seen many times. Its antigen remains unknown. CDR1 and CDR2 from the germline V gene are MDHEN and SYDVKM. Trimming pared 5 bases from V and 1 base from J, leaving 3 bases between. This CDR3 comprises 11 residues. V and J are TRBV28 and TRBJ2-7; D unclear. This clonotype was sampled from a male patient aged 5 to 17 who had a stem cell transplant for acute myeloid leukemia, so the T cells may come from the graft donor. Here the sequenced sample was PBMCs, mostly from graft donor cells, taken 360 days after TCRalphabeta/CD19-depleted stem cell transplant. The CDR3 here is CASSASYEQYF. The CDR3 DNA reads TGTGCCAGCAGTGCGTCCTACGAGCAGTACTTC.